These T cell receptor beta chains were read from a single sample in a study of yellow fever vaccine responses in identical twins. TCRdb re-called the RT-PCR reads through MiXCR, storing one row per CDR3 protein. The profile shows about 18,000 distinct CDR3 sequences, about 61% of them singletons. The specimen was T cells from blood (PBMCs), unsorted or a sorted subset (not recorded which), collected before or after yellow fever vaccination (not recorded which). The receptors shown here come from a woman under 30 who received the yellow fever vaccine. Both conserved end residues are part of each CDR3. The D gene is left open where the match is weak. Where a row states a size, it is once, few, many or the class of an expanded clone; other rows omit it.

>few|-|TRBJ2-7|TRBV15
CATSRDLGPYEQYF
TGTGCCACCAGCAGAGATCTGGGGCCCTACGAGCAGTACTTC
>medium-sized|-|TRBJ2-1|TRBV29-1
CSVGNPGHRGGTYNEQFF
TGCAGCGTTGGGAACCCGGGACATCGAGGAGGCACCTACAATGAGCAGTTCTTC
>few|-|TRBJ1-2|TRBV2
CASSELPRYGYTF
TGTGCCAGCAGTGAATTACCTCGCTATGGCTACACCTTC
>few|-|TRBJ1-5|TRBV12-3/TRBV12-4
CASSPLGGGDQPQHF
TGTGCCAGCAGTCCCCTGGGCGGGGGGGATCAGCCCCAGCATTTT
>once|TRBD1|TRBJ2-5|TRBV7-9
CASSPGTEHAETQYF
TGTGCCAGCAGCCCTGGGACAGAACACGCGGAGACCCAGTACTTC
>few|TRBD1|TRBJ1-2|TRBV2
CASSSLGQGGYYGYTF
TGTGCCAGCAGTTCCCTGGGACAGGGAGGCTACTATGGCTACACCTTC
>-|-|TRBJ2-1|TRBV2
CASSGREWGEQFF
TGTGCCAGCAGTGGACGGGAGTGGGGTGAGCAGTTCTTC
>-|-|TRBJ1-4|TRBV2
CASRLQGRRNEKLFF
TGTGCCAGCAGGCTACAGGGAAGGCGGAATGAAAAACTGTTTTTT
>-|-|TRBJ2-1|TRBV19
CASSRGAPYNEQFF
TGTGCCAGTAGTCGCGGGGCACCTTACAATGAGCAGTTCTTC
>-|-|TRBJ2-1|TRBV18
CASSPFKGGAGSYNEQFF
TGTGCCAGCTCACCGTTCAAAGGGGGAGCGGGCTCCTACAATGAGCAGTTCTTC
>medium-sized|-|TRBJ1-2|TRBV7-9
CASSQGGYYGYTF
TGTGCCAGCAGCCAGGGCGGATACTATGGCTACACCTTC
>-|-|TRBJ2-7|TRBV5-4
CASSLRDTYEQYF
TGTGCCAGCAGCTTGAGAGACACCTACGAGCAGTACTTC
>-|-|TRBJ1-1|TRBV18
CASSPLGTRWGAEAFF
TGTGCCAGCTCACCACTGGGCACCCGTTGGGGTGCTGAAGCTTTCTTT
>-|-|TRBJ1-6|TRBV2
CASRTGISDSPLHF
TGTGCCAGCAGAACCGGGATTTCAGACTCACCCCTCCACTTT
>-|TRBD2|TRBJ2-7|TRBV11-3
CASSSAGGNEQYF
TGTGCCAGCAGCTCCGCGGGGGGCAACGAGCAGTACTTC
>-|TRBD1|TRBJ1-4|TRBV7-6
CASSLGPGQGNEKLFF
TGTGCCAGCAGCCTAGGCCCGGGACAGGGTAATGAAAAACTGTTTTTT
>-|-|TRBJ1-1|TRBV24-1
CATRTTGQTEAFF
TGTGCCACCAGAACCACAGGGCAGACTGAAGCTTTCTTT
>-|-|TRBJ1-5|TRBV4-2
CASSQGWSRGAGNQPQHF
TGTGCCAGCAGCCAAGGTTGGTCTCGGGGGGCAGGCAATCAGCCCCAGCATTTT
>-|TRBD2|TRBJ2-1|TRBV10-3
CAISERREGVNEQFF
TGTGCCATCAGTGAACGGCGGGAGGGGGTCAATGAGCAGTTCTTC
>-|-|TRBJ2-1|TRBV11-3
CASSLGRAHNEQFF
TGTGCCAGCAGCTTAGGGAGGGCCCACAATGAGCAGTTCTTC
>-|-|TRBJ1-3|TRBV4-1
CASSQDIGGASGNTIYF
TGCGCCAGCAGCCAAGATATCGGGGGCGCCTCTGGAAACACCATATATTTT
>few|TRBD2|TRBJ2-7|TRBV11-1
CASSINLGTSASTGPYEQYF
TGTGCCAGCAGCATCAACCTTGGGACTAGCGCTTCCACTGGGCCCTACGAGCAGTACTTC
>-|-|TRBJ2-1|TRBV2
CASSDRGKVSREQFF
TGTGCCAGCAGTGATAGGGGAAAGGTTTCGCGTGAGCAGTTCTTC
>-|-|TRBJ2-5|TRBV12-3/TRBV12-4
CASSLRGAETQYF
TGTGCCAGCAGTTTAAGAGGGGCAGAGACCCAGTACTTC
>-|TRBD1|TRBJ1-1|TRBV15
CATSRDQGANTEAFF
TGTGCCACCAGCAGAGATCAGGGGGCGAACACTGAAGCTTTCTTT
>-|TRBD1|TRBJ2-3|TRBV29-1
CSVVIGTGRTDTQYF
TGCAGCGTTGTAATTGGGACAGGCCGCACAGATACGCAGTATTTT
>few|-|TRBJ1-6|TRBV15
CATSRDLGNSPLHF
TGTGCCACCAGCAGAGATCTGGGTAATTCACCCCTCCACTTT
>-|-|TRBJ1-1|TRBV29-1
CSVQQGLFGAFF
TGCAGCGTTCAACAGGGTTTGTTTGGAGCTTTCTTT
>-|-|TRBJ2-1|TRBV19
CASSGENNEQFF
TGTGCCAGTAGCGGGGAAAACAATGAGCAGTTCTTC
>once|-|TRBJ1-1|TRBV7-6
CASSPFQGGNTEAFF
TGTGCCAGCAGCCCCTTTCAGGGAGGGAACACTGAAGCTTTCTTT
>once|-|TRBJ2-3|TRBV7-3
CASSRDRTDTQYF
TGTGCCAGCAGCCGGGATAGGACAGATACGCAGTATTTT
>few|-|TRBJ2-5|TRBV2
CASSVQRGETQYF
TGTGCCAGCAGTGTCCAGCGAGGAGAGACCCAGTACTTC
>-|-|TRBJ1-1|TRBV12-3/TRBV12-4
CASSLRQTNTEAFF
TGTGCCAGCAGTTTAAGGCAGACGAACACTGAAGCTTTCTTT
>few|-|TRBJ2-1|TRBV11-3
CASSREVHEQFF
TGTGCCAGCAGCCGTGAGGTGCATGAGCAGTTCTTC
>once|TRBD2|TRBJ2-7|TRBV13
CASSMGLAVRVPHF
TGTGCCAGCAGCATGGGACTAGCGGTACGGGTTCCCCACTTC
>few|-|TRBJ2-2|TRBV20-1
CSARDPAMNTGELFF
TGCAGTGCTAGAGATCCAGCGATGAACACCGGGGAGCTGTTTTTT
>-|-|TRBJ2-4|TRBV12-3/TRBV12-4
CASSFSDRDIQYF
TGTGCCAGCAGTTTTTCGGACCGGGACATTCAGTACTTC
>-|TRBD2|TRBJ2-2|TRBV12-3/TRBV12-4
CASSLLGRVDTGELFF
TGTGCCAGCAGTTTACTGGGGAGGGTGGACACCGGGGAGCTGTTTTTT
>few|-|TRBJ2-7|TRBV7-3
CASSLTREYEQYF
TGTGCCAGCAGCTTAACAAGAGAGTACGAGCAGTACTTC